The next 7 T cell receptor beta chains were all read from a single sample in a study of somatic mutations in cytotoxic T cells in rheumatoid arthritis. The data were produced by immunoSEQ multiplex PCR, yet TCRdb's version contains in-frame clones alone and is incomplete. The data hold about 3,000 clones, with around nine tenths observed a single time. Sequences were obtained from CD8+ T cells sorted from blood. Receptors were obtained from a young woman with rheumatoid arthritis.

The chain carries TRBV7-3 and TRBJ1-5; no definite D call. V lost 6 bases and J 7 bases, leaving 22 bases between the germline ends. CDR3 size: 16 residues. Germline lookup yields CDR1 SGHTA and CDR2 FQGTGA. The CDR3 sequence: CASSQVPLARGQPQHF. The CDR3 DNA reads TGTGCCAGCAGTCAAGTCCCACTTGCTCGAGGACAGCCCCAGCATTTT.

The chain recombines TRBV6-1 with TRBJ2-7, with TRBD1 matching over 7 bases. V dropped 2 bases and J dropped 0; count of bases not matched to a gene: 1. Looked up from germline, CDR1 is MNHNS and CDR2 is SASEGT. The CDR3 loop spans 14 amino acids. In DNA, the CDR3 is TGTGCCAGCAGTGAATGGACAGGCTCCTACGAGCAGTACTTC. Its protein product is CASSEWTGSYEQYF.

The genes are TRBV27 and TRBJ2-7; D possibly corresponds to TRBD1 (6 bases). Germline loops: CDR1 MNHEY, CDR2 SMNVEV (reference sequence). V lost 5 bases, J lost 4 bases, and 18 bases lay in between. CDR3 size: 15 residues. DNA of the CDR3: TGTGCCAGCAGTAACCCTATACAGGGTGGGTACGAGCAGTACTTC. This gives the protein CASSNPIQGGYEQYF.

The chain joins TRBV4-3 to TRBJ2-1; 11 nucleotides agree with TRBD2. Trimming at V came to 0 bases and at J to 4 bases, leaving 5 bases not matched to a gene. Looked up from germline, CDR1 is LGHNA and CDR2 is YSLEER. The CDR3 contains 17 residues. The CDR3 region has the DNA TGCGCCAGCAGCCAAGAGACTAGCGGGACTCTGTACAATGAGCAGTTCTTC. It codes for CASSQETSGTLYNEQFF.

V gene TRBV28 combines with J gene TRBJ2-7; no clear D. CDR1 is MDHEN and CDR2 is SYDVKM in the germline V gene. The CDR3 consists of 10 residues. Trimming removed 6 bases at V and 4 bases at J, with 4 bases between. The CDR3 sequence is CASSRYEQYF. The DNA for the CDR3 is TGTGCCAGCAGCCGGTACGAGCAGTACTTC.

The J gene is TRBJ2-1, the V gene TRBV7-9; D is perhaps TRBD1 (6 bases). Per germline, CDR1 SEHNR and CDR2 FQNEAQ (reference sequence). The CDR3 consists of 16 residues. Trimming pared 4 bases from V and 3 bases from J, leaving 16 bases between. The CDR3 sequence is CASSSDEGVDYNEQFF. The CDR3 nucleotides are TGTGCCAGCAGCTCCGATGAGGGGGTCGACTACAATGAGCAGTTCTTC.

The chain uses TRBV11-2 and TRBJ2-2; D might be TRBD2 (6 bases). This CDR3 has 18 residues. Trimming took off 3 bases at V and 9 bases at J, with 26 bases between the two ends. Per the germline V gene, CDR1 is SGHAT and CDR2 is FQNNGV. CDR3 sequence (DNA): TGTGCCAGCAGCTTCCCGAGGTTTCGGGAGAGCTCGGACAGGGAGCTGTTTTTT. Its translation is CASSFPRFRESSDRELFF.